This TCR beta chain was found in a study of T cells in localized non-small cell lung cancer. V shed 0 bases and J shed 4 bases, with 16 bases lying between them. CDR1 and CDR2 (germline): MNHNS, SASEGT. The CDR3 spans 16 residues. Profiling relied on immunoSEQ multiplex PCR, and the TCRdb table lists in-frame clones only, not all of them. The table shows some 72,000 clones, with 84% occurring only once. This clone was found once. The TCR was taken from a man between 40 and 70 years old with stage I lung adenocarcinoma. Sequenced material: peripheral blood, taken before any cancer treatment. V gene TRBV6-1 combines with J gene TRBJ2-7; D is possibly TRBD1 (6 bases). In DNA, the CDR3 is TGTGCCAGCAGTGAAGCGATGAGCAGGGGATGGTACGAGCAGTACTTC. The encoded protein is CASSEAMSRGWYEQYF.